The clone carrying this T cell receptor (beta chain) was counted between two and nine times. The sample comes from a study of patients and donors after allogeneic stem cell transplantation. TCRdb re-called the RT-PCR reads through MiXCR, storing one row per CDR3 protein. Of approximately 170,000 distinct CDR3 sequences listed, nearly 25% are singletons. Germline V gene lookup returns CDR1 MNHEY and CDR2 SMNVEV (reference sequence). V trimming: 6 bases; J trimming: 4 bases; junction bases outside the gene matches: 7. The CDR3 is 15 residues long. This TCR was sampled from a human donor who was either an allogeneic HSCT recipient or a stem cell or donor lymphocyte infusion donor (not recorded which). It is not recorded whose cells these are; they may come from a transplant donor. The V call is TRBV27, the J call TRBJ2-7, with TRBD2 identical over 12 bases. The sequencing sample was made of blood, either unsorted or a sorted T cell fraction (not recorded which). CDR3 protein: CASRSTSGRPYEQYF. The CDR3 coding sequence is TGTGCCAGCAGGAGTACTAGCGGGAGGCCGTACGAGCAGTACTTC.